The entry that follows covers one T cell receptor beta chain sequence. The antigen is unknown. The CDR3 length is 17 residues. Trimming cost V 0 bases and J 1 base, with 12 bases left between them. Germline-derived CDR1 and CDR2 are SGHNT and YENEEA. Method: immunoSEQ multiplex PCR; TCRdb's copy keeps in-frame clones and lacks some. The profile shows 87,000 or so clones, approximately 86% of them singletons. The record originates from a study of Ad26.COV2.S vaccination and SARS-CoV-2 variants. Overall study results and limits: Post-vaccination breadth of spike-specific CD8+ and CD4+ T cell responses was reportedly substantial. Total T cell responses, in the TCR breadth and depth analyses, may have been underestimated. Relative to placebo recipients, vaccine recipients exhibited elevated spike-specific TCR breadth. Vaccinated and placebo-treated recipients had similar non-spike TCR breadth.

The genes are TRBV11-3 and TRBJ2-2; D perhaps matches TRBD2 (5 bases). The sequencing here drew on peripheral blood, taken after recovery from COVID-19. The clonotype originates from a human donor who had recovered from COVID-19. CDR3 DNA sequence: TGTGCCAGCAGCTTAGAGTTGGCTAGCTTGAACACCGGGGAGCTGTTTTTT. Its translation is CASSLELASLNTGELFF.